This T cell receptor (beta chain) was found in a study of T cell repertoires in cytomegalovirus infection. Study-wide background: TCR beta signatures that were public indicated CMV infection and matching HLA type.

The table lists this clonotype with many counts. Its specificity is unknown. Study-level points and caveats: The cumulative frequency of public TCR beta families distinguished individuals who carried CMV together with the relevant HLA. What dominated the ex vivo response were HLA-C-restricted CMV-specific TCR beta clonotypes.

The CDR3 length is 12 residues. In germline, CDR1 is MNHEY, CDR2 SMNVEV (reference sequence). V was pared by 5 bases and J by 1 base, with 4 bases between. TCRdb re-called the reads through MiXCR, storing one row per CDR3 protein. Of approximately 500,000 distinct CDR3 sequences listed, 16% were seen once; the top ten hold about 24%. This TCR was recovered from a human donor in good health (CMV status not recorded). Some clones in this sample may be carry-over from other donors' samples. This chain links TRBV27 with TRBJ2-3; D is undetermined. Sequenced input: CD8+ T cells from PBMCs. The CDR3 bases are TGTGCCAGCAGTGACCGCACAGATACGCAGTATTTT. Encoded protein: CASSDRTDTQYF.